The sequence of this T cell receptor beta chain was determined in a study of blood T cell repertoires in COVID-19. The wider study: PBMCs, B-cell-depleted T cells, or T cells provided the cDNA or gDNA that made up the material.

V lost 7 bases, J lost 8 bases, and 12 bases stayed unmatched. The V gene's germline CDR1 is SNHLY and CDR2 FYNNEI. The CDR3 is 14 amino acids. TCRdb keeps only in-frame clones here, not all; method: immunoSEQ multiplex PCR. This sample carries roughly 120,000 clones, 86% of them seen once, and the ten largest clones take about 5%. This sequence was found in a human donor in a cohort sampled during active COVID-19. The sample consisted of peripheral blood. V gene TRBV2 combines with J gene TRBJ2-3, with 7 positions matching TRBD2. CDR3 nucleotides: TGTGCCAGCATCAGTAATAGCGGGCTGGCTACGCAGTATTTT. Its protein product is CASISNSGLATQYF.